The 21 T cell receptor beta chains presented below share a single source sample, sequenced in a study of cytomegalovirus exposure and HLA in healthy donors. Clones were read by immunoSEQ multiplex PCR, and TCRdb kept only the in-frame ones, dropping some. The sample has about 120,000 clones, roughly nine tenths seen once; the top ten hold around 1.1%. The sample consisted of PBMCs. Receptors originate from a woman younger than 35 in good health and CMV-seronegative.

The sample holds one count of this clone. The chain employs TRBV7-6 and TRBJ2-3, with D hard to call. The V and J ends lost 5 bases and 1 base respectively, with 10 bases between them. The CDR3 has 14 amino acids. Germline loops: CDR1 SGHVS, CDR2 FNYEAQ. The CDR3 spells CASSPRVGTDTQYF. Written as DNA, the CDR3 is TGTGCCAGCAGCCCTCGGGTTGGCACAGATACGCAGTATTTT.

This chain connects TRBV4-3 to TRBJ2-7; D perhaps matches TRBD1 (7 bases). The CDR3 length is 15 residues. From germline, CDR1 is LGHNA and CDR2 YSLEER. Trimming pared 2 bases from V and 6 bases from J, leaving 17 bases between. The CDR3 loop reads CASSQSRGALSEQYF. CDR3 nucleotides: TGCGCCAGCAGCCAAAGCAGGGGGGCGCTTAGCGAGCAGTACTTC.

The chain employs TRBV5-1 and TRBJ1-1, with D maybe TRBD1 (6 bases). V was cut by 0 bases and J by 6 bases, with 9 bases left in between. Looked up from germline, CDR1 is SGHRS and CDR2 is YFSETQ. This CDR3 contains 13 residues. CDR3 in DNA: TGCGCCAGCAGCTTGGCAGGGGCCTCTGAAGCTTTCTTT. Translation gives CASSLAGASEAFF.

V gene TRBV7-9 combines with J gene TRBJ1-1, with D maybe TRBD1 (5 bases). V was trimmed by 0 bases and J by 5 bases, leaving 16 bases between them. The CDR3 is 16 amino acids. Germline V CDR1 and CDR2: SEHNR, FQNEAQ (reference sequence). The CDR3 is CASSLALYGANTEAFF. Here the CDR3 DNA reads TGTGCCAGCAGCTTAGCGCTGTATGGGGCTAATACTGAAGCTTTCTTT.

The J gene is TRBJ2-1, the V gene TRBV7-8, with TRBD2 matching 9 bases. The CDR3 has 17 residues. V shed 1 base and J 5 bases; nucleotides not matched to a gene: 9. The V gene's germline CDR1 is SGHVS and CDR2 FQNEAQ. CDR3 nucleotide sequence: TGTGCCAGCAGCTTAGAAAAGGGCCTAGCGGGAAACAATGAGCAGTTCTTC. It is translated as CASSLEKGLAGNNEQFF.

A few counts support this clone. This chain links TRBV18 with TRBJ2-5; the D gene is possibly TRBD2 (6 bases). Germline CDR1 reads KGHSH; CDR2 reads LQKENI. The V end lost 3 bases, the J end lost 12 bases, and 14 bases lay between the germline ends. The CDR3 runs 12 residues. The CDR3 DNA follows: TGTGCCAGCTCACCTGGCGGGGATGGGAAGTACTTC. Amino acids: CASSPGGDGKYF.

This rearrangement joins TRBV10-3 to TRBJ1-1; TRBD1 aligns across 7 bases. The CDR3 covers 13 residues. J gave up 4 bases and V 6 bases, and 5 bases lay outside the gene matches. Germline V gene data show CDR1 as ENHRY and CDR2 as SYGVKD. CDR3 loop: CAIRTGESTEAFF. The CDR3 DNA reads TGTGCCATCAGAACAGGGGAAAGCACTGAAGCTTTCTTT.

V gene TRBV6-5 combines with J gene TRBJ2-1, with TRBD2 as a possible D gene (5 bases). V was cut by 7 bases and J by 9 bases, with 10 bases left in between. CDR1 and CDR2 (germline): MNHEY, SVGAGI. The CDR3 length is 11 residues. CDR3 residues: CASNRGTEQFF. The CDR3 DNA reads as TGTGCCAGCAACCGGGGAACTGAGCAGTTCTTC.

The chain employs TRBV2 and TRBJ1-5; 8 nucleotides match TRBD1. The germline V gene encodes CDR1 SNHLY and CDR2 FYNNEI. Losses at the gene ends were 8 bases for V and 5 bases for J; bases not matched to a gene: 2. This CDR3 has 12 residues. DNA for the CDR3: TGTGCCAGCGGACAGGGACATCAGCCCCAGCATTTT. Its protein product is CASGQGHQPQHF.

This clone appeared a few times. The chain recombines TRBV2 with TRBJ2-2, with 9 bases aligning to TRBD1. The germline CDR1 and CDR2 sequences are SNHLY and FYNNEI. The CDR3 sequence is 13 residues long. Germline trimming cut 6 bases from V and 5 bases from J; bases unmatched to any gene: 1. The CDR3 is CASRDRGTGELFF. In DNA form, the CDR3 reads TGTGCCAGCAGGGACAGGGGTACCGGGGAGCTGTTTTTT.

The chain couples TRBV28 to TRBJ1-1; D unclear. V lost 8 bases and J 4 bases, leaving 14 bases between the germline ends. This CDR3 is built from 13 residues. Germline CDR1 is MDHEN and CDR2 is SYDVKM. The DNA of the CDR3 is TGTGCCAGCCGTGGTGGGCGGGCCACTGAAGCTTTCTTT. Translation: CASRGGRATEAFF.

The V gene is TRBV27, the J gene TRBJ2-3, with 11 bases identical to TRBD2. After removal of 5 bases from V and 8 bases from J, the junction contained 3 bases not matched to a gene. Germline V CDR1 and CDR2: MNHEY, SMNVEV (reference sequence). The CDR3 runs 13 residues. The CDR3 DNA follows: TGTGCCAGCAGTCTCGGGACTAGCGGTACGCAGTATTTT. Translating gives CASSLGTSGTQYF.

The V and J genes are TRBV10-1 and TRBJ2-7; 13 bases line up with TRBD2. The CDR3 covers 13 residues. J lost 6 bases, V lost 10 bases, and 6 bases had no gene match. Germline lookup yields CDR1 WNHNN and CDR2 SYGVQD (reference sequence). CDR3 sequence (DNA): TGCGCCACCGGACTAGCGGGAGCCAGCGAGCAGTACTTC. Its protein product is CATGLAGASEQYF.

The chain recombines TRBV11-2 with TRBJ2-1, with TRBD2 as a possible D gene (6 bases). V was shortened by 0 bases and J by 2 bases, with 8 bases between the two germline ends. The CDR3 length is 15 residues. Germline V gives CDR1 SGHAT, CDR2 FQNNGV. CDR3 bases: TGTGCCAGCAGCTTAGATTGGGGGGCCTACAATGAGCAGTTCTTC. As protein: CASSLDWGAYNEQFF.

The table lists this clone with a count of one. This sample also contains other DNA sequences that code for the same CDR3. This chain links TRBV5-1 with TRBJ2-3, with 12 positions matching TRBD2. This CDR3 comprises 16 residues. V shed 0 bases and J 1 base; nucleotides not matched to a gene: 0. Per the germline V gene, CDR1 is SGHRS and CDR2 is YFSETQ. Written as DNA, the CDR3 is TGCGCCAGCAGCTTGGGACTAGCGGGGGGCACAGATACGCAGTATTTT. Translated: CASSLGLAGGTDTQYF.

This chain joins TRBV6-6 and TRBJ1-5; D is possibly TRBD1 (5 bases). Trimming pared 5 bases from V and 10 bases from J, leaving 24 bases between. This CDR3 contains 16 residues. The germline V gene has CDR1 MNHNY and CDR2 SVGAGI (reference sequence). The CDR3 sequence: CASSRSGQAGIRPQHF. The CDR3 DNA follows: TGTGCCAGCAGTCGAAGTGGACAAGCGGGTATAAGACCCCAGCATTTT.

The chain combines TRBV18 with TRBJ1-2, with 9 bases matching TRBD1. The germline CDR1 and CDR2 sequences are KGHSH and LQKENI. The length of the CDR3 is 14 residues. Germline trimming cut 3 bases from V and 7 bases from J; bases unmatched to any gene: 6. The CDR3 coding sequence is TGTGCCAGCTCACCCCAAACAGGGGGCTCTGGCTACACCTTC. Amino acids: CASSPQTGGSGYTF. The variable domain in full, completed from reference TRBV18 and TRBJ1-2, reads NAGVMQNPRHLVRRRGQEARLRCSPMKGHSHVYWYRQLPEEGLKFMVYLQKENIIDESGMPKERFSAEFPKEGPSILRIQQVVRGDSAAYFCASSPQTGGSGYTFGSGTRLTVV.

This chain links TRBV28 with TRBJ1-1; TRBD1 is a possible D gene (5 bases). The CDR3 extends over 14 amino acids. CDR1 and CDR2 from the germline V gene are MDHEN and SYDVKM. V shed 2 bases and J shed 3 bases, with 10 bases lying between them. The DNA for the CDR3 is TGTGCCAGCAGTTTACCGACAGATCACACTGAAGCTTTCTTT. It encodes CASSLPTDHTEAFF.

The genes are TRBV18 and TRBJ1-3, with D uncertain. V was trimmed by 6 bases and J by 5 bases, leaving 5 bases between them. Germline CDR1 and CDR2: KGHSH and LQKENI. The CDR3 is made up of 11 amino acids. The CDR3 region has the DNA TGTGCCAGCTCCGCGAGAAACACCATATATTTT. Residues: CASSARNTIYF.

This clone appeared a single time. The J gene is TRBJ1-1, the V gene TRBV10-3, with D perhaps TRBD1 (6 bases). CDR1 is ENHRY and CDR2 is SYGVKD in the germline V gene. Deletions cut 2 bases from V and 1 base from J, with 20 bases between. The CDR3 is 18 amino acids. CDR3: CAISEIPSDSGRNTEAFF. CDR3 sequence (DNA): TGTGCCATCAGTGAGATCCCATCGGACAGTGGAAGGAACACTGAAGCTTTCTTT.

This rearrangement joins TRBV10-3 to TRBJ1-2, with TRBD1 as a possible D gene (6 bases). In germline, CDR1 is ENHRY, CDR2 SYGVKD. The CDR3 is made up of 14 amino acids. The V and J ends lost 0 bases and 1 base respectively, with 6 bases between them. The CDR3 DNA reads TGTGCCATCAGTGAGTCACAGGGTAACTATGGCTACACCTTC. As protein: CAISESQGNYGYTF.